The 12 T cell receptor beta chains listed next were all sequenced from one sample in a study of T-cell reconstitution after alpha-beta-depleted transplantation in children. A library of TCRbeta sequences, prepared with unique molecular identifiers, was generated. One entry per CDR3 protein results from TCRdb running MiXCR on the PCR reads. This sample yields about 830,000 distinct CDR3 sequences, of which 15% to 20% are seen a single time; just under 5% belongs to the top ten. This specimen consisted of PBMCs, mostly from graft donor cells, obtained 360 days after TCRalphabeta/CD19-depleted stem cell transplant. The origin of the receptors is a male patient younger than 18 who had a stem cell transplant for acute lymphoblastic leukemia, so the T cells may come from the graft donor.

This clonotype was seen many times. This chain connects TRBV6-2 or TRBV6-3 to TRBJ1-5, with D perhaps matching TRBD1 (5 bases). CDR3 size: 14 residues. The germline CDR1 and CDR2 sequences are MNHEY and SVGEGT. V lost 3 bases, J lost 3 bases, and 9 bases lay in between. CDR3 in DNA: TGTGCCAGCAGTTATGCAGGGAACAATCAGCCCCAGCATTTT. It is translated as CASSYAGNNQPQHF.

This chain joins TRBV5-6 and TRBJ2-7; 13 bases match TRBD2. Germline V CDR1 and CDR2: SGHDT, YYEEEE. The J segment lost 0 bases and the V segment lost 6 bases, leaving 9 bases of the junction unmatched. The CDR3 contains 17 residues. The CDR3 DNA follows: TGTGCCAGCACGGGACTAGCGGGGTATCGGAACTCCTACGAGCAGTACTTC. Its protein is CASTGLAGYRNSYEQYF.

This clonotype was found a few times. The V gene is TRBV4-1, the J gene TRBJ2-7; TRBD1 aligns across 7 bases. From germline, CDR1 is MGHRA and CDR2 YSYEKL. CDR3 length: 15 residues. V was clipped by 3 bases and J by 4 bases; unmatched bases: 9. CDR3 region: CASSQPGQAKYEQYF. CDR3 in DNA: TGCGCCAGCAGCCAGCCCGGACAGGCAAAATACGAGCAGTACTTC.

The V gene is TRBV5-1, the J gene TRBJ1-2, with a weak D call TRBD1 (5 bases). Between the trimmed V and J ends, which lost 4 bases and 3 bases, there was a span of 13 bases. Looked up from germline, CDR1 is SGHRS and CDR2 is YFSETQ. The CDR3 extends over 14 amino acids. The CDR3 reads CASSPTTGDYGYTF. DNA of the CDR3: TGCGCCAGCAGCCCCACTACAGGTGACTATGGCTACACCTTC.

The chain recombines TRBV15 with TRBJ2-4; 7 bases match TRBD1. The CDR3 length is 14 residues. CDR1 and CDR2 from the germline V gene are LNHNV and YYDKDF (reference sequence). After removal of 8 bases from V and 0 bases from J, the junction contained 4 bases not matched to a gene. The CDR3 coding sequence is TGTGCCACCTCGGGACAGCTAGCCAAAAACATTCAGTACTTC. Translation: CATSGQLAKNIQYF.

This clonotype was recorded a few times. V usage is TRBV10-3 and J usage is TRBJ1-5, with D possibly matching TRBD1 (6 bases). The V gene's germline CDR1 is ENHRY and CDR2 SYGVKD. This CDR3 contains 20 residues. The V end lost 0 bases, the J end lost 0 bases, and 21 bases lay between the germline ends. CDR3 coding DNA: TGTGCCATCAGTGAGTCGAACTCAAGGACAGCCCTAGATAGCAATCAGCCCCAGCATTTT. Its protein product is CAISESNSRTALDSNQPQHF.

This clonotype was seen only a few times. The genes are TRBV7-3 and TRBJ2-5; D gene uncertain. The germline CDR1 and CDR2 sequences are SGHTA and FQGTGA. The CDR3 is 13 amino acids. Trimming pared 2 bases from V and 4 bases from J, leaving 8 bases between. The CDR3 spells CASSLAFGETQYF. CDR3 nucleotide sequence: TGTGCCAGCAGCTTAGCGTTTGGAGAGACCCAGTACTTC.

This clonotype was observed a handful of times. The chain uses TRBV9 and TRBJ1-5; TRBD1 matches at 9 bases. Trimming at V came to 4 bases and at J to 6 bases, leaving 8 bases not matched to a gene. From germline, CDR1 is SGDLS and CDR2 YYNGEE. The CDR3 consists of 15 residues. This CDR3 is CASSLTDRGGQPQHF. CDR3 nucleotide sequence: TGTGCCAGCAGCCTCACAGACAGGGGGGGTCAGCCCCAGCATTTT.

The chain employs TRBV5-1 and TRBJ2-1; the match to TRBD1 covers 9 bases. Trimming removed 2 bases from V and 8 bases from J; junction bases left unmatched: 8. Germline loops: CDR1 SGHRS, CDR2 YFSETQ. The CDR3 is made up of 15 amino acids. CDR3 loop: CASSLNRGQVDEQFF. CDR3 DNA: TGCGCCAGCAGCTTAAACAGGGGGCAGGTCGATGAGCAGTTCTTC.

The chain links TRBV5-1 to TRBJ2-1, with 12 bases lining up with TRBD2. The V and J ends lost 3 bases and 5 bases, in that order; junction bases with no gene match: 12. The CDR3 is made up of 18 amino acids. Germline loops: CDR1 SGHRS, CDR2 YFSETQ. The CDR3 coding sequence is TGCGCCAGCAGCTCTGGGCGGCTAGCGGGAGGGCTAAACAATGAGCAGTTCTTC. Translated: CASSSGRLAGGLNNEQFF.

The chain recombines TRBV7-3 with TRBJ2-3; 7 nucleotides align to TRBD2. The CDR3 extends over 15 amino acids. Germline V gene lookup returns CDR1 SGHTA and CDR2 FQGTGA. With 5 bases clipped from V and 5 bases from J, the junction kept 10 bases outside the gene matches. CDR3 protein: CASSPGLVGGDTQYF. The CDR3 DNA reads as TGTGCCAGCAGCCCCGGACTAGTCGGGGGAGATACGCAGTATTTT.

V gene TRBV20-1 combines with J gene TRBJ2-7; TRBD1 is a possible D gene (6 bases). The germline V and J ends were trimmed by 1 base and 3 bases, with 16 bases remaining between them. The CDR3 loop spans 15 amino acids. CDR1 is DFQATT, CDR2 SNEGSKA, per germline (reference sequence). The CDR3 DNA follows: TGCAGTGCTAGAGGGGGGCCCTTTTGGGACTACGAGCAGTACTTC. Protein product: CSARGGPFWDYEQYF.